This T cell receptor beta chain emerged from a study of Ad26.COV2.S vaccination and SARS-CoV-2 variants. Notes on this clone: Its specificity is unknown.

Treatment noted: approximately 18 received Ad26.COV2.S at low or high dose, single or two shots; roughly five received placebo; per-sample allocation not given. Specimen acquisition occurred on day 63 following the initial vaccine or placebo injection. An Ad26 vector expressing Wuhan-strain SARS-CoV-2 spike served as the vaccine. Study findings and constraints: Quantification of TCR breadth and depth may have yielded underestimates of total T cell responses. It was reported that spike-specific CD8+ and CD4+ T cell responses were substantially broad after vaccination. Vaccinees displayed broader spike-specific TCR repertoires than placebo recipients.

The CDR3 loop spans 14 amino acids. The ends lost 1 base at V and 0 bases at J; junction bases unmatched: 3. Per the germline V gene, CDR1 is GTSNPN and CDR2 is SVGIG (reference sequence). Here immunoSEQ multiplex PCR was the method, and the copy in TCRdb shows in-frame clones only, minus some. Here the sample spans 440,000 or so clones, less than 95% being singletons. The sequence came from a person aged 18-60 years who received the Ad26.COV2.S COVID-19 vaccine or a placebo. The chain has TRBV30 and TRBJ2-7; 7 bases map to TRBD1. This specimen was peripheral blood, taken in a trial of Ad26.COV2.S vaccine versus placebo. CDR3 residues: CAWSAGQSSYEQYF. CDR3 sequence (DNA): TGTGCCTGGAGTGCGGGACAGAGCTCCTACGAGCAGTACTTC.